The source of this T cell receptor beta chain is a study of blood T cell repertoires in COVID-19. Libraries were prepared by immunoSEQ multiplex PCR; TCRdb keeps only in-frame clonotypes and omits some of them. Of under 300,000 clones listed, about 85% are singletons. Per the germline V gene, CDR1 is MDHEN and CDR2 is SYDVKM. There are 13 residues in the CDR3. Trimming removed 6 bases at V and 7 bases at J, with 13 bases between. Adults between roughly 18 and 89 years of age took part from under 25 US areas. The chain carries TRBV28 and TRBJ2-1; D may be TRBD2 (5 bases). The clonotype was recovered from a woman in her forties or fifties who had been exposed to COVID-19. The material sequenced was PBMCs or T cells enriched from blood (not recorded which). CDR3: CASSFYRGNEQFF. The CDR3 DNA reads as TGTGCCAGCAGCTTCTACCGGGGAAATGAGCAGTTCTTC.